The 32 T cell receptor beta chains reported below all come from one sample, sequenced in a study of OX40 agonist ivuxolimab in advanced cancers. Using immunoSEQ multiplex PCR, the repertoire was profiled, and TCRdb retains in-frame clones only, with some absent. The sample lists some 98,000 clones; over 75% were seen once. Here the sequenced sample was CD4+ or CD8+ T cells sorted from blood, taken in a trial of the OX40 agonist ivuxolimab. Receptor source: an adult with an advanced solid tumor such as melanoma, head and neck, liver or kidney cancer.

The rearrangement uses TRBV2 and TRBJ2-5; TRBD1 might be the D (8 bases). Germline loops: CDR1 SNHLY, CDR2 FYNNEI. Trimming took 6 bases from V and 4 from J, leaving 15 bases between them. CDR3 length: 14 amino acids. The CDR3 sequence: CASSLTGGAETQYF. The DNA of the CDR3 is TGTGCCAGCAGCCTCACAGGGGGGGCAGAGACCCAGTACTTC.

The rearrangement uses TRBV5-4 and TRBJ1-1; D is possibly TRBD1 (6 bases). Trimming cost V 3 bases and J 6 bases, with 18 bases left between them. The CDR3 is 15 residues long. CDR1 and CDR2 from the germline V gene are SGHNT and YYREEE (reference sequence). CDR3 protein: CASSYGQRGSAEAFF. CDR3 coding DNA: TGTGCCAGCAGCTATGGACAGAGGGGATCAGCTGAAGCTTTCTTT.

The CDR3 loop is CASSLISPGINTEAFF. The DNA for the CDR3 is TGCGCCAGCAGCTTGATAAGCCCCGGGATTAACACTGAAGCTTTCTTT. The rearrangement links TRBV5-1 to TRBJ1-1; no definite D call. V lost 1 base, J lost 2 bases, and 15 bases lay in between. Per the germline V gene, CDR1 is SGHRS and CDR2 is YFSETQ. The CDR3 runs to 16 residues.

The chain employs TRBV5-4 and TRBJ1-1, with TRBD1 identical over 7 bases. The CDR3 has 15 residues. The junction had 9 bases not matched to a gene; V was cut back by 4 bases and J by 3 bases. In germline, CDR1 is SGHNT, CDR2 YYREEE (reference sequence). CDR3 protein: CASSARTGFYTEAFF. The CDR3 nucleotides read TGTGCCAGCAGCGCCAGGACAGGTTTTTACACTGAAGCTTTCTTT.

A remark on this clone: The same CDR3 arises from other DNA sequences in this sample as well. V and J are TRBV4-2 and TRBJ1-2, with a possible D match to TRBD1 (5 bases). V was pared by 3 bases and J by 11 bases, with 22 bases between. The germline V gene has CDR1 LGHNA and CDR2 YNFKEQ. This CDR3 spans 15 amino acids. CDR3 residues: CASSHVTRDLPSYTF. The CDR3 nucleotides are TGTGCCAGCAGCCATGTAACCAGGGACCTTCCGAGTTACACCTTC.

Notes on this clone: At the DNA level, this CDR3 is encoded by other sequences in the same sample as well. This rearrangement joins TRBV7-9 to TRBJ2-7, with D perhaps TRBD2 (7 bases). Trimming removed 1 base at V and 0 bases at J, with 16 bases between. Germline CDR1 is SEHNR and CDR2 is FQNEAQ (reference sequence). The CDR3 is made up of 17 amino acids. The CDR3 coding sequence is TGTGCCAGCAGCTTAGGTGCACGGGGGGCGGCCTCCTACGAGCAGTACTTC. Translation: CASSLGARGAASYEQYF. The complete variable domain, with remaining parts taken from reference TRBV7-9 and TRBJ2-7, reads DTGVSQNPRHKITKRGQNVTFRCDPISEHNRLYWYRQTLGQGPEFLTYFQNEAQLEKSRLLSDRFSAERPKGSFSTLEIQRTEQGDSAMYLCASSLGARGAASYEQYFGPGTRLTVT.

V and J are TRBV7-2 and TRBJ2-2; D not resolved. This CDR3 is 14 amino acids long. Germline-derived CDR1 and CDR2 are SGHTA and FQGNSA. Trimming stripped 3 bases from V and 0 bases from J, with 5 bases between. The CDR3 DNA sequence: TGTGCCAGCAGCTTGTGGGCGAACACCGGGGAGCTGTTTTTT. Its protein is CASSLWANTGELFF.

V and J are TRBV19 and TRBJ2-7, with D possibly being TRBD2 (5 bases). The CDR3 loop spans 10 amino acids. Trimming removed 9 bases from V and 3 bases from J, with 6 bases in between. CDR1 is LNHDA and CDR2 is SQIVND in the germline V gene (reference sequence). The CDR3, as DNA: TGTGCCAGAGCGGACTACGAGCAGTACTTC. This translates into CARADYEQYF. Full variable domain (rest looked up from reference TRBV19 and TRBJ2-7): DGGITQSPKYLFRKEGQNVTLSCEQNLNHDAMYWYRQDPGQGLRLIYYSQIVNDFQKGDIAEGYSVSREKKESFPLTVTSAQKNPTAFYLCARADYEQYFGPGTRLTVT.

The chain joins TRBV30 to TRBJ1-1, with D possibly matching TRBD1 (5 bases). Trimming removed 5 bases from V and 11 bases from J, with 15 bases in between. Germline values: CDR1 GTSNPN, CDR2 SVGIG (reference sequence). The CDR3 covers 11 residues. CDR3 DNA: TGTGCCTGGGCCCGACAGTTCCAGGCTTTCTTT. The encoded protein is CAWARQFQAFF.

V is TRBV7-3 and J is TRBJ2-5, with no clear D. The germline CDR1 and CDR2 sequences are SGHTA and FQGTGA. Trimming left V 5 bases short and J 1 base short, with 17 bases between. This CDR3 has 16 amino acids. As DNA, the CDR3 is TGTGCCAGCAGCCCCTTCGCTAATGGCCCCCAAGAGACCCAGTACTTC. Protein sequence: CASSPFANGPQETQYF.

This clone appeared once. V gene TRBV11-1 combines with J gene TRBJ2-3; no firm D call. Germline values: CDR1 SGHAT, CDR2 FQDESV (reference sequence). This CDR3 spans 15 amino acids. Trimming pared 5 bases from V and 0 bases from J, leaving 12 bases between. The CDR3 nucleotides are TGTGCCAGCAGCCCGGTCCTATCTAGCACAGATACGCAGTATTTT. This encodes CASSPVLSSTDTQYF.

Worth noting for this clone: A read error may produce the germline difference seen at one junction end. The rearrangement links TRBV7-7 to TRBJ2-7; D is possibly TRBD2 (7 bases). This CDR3 is 14 amino acids long. Germline values: CDR1 SSHAT, CDR2 FNYEAQ (reference sequence). CDR3: CASSLGGGSYEQYF. In nucleotides, the CDR3 is TGTGCTAGCAGCTTAGGGGGGGGTTCCTACGAGCAGTACTTC.

The J gene is TRBJ2-2, the V gene TRBV14; no definite D call. V dropped 4 bases and J dropped 1 base, with 10 bases sitting between them. Germline CDR1 SGHDN, CDR2 FVKESK. The CDR3 has 15 residues. This CDR3 is CASSPQGLNTGELFF. CDR3 bases: TGTGCCAGCAGCCCCCAAGGGCTGAACACCGGGGAGCTGTTTTTT.

This clone was observed once. The chain links TRBV6-1 to TRBJ1-5; TRBD1 matches 10 bases. V dropped 8 bases and J dropped 4; count of bases not matched to a gene: 8. The length of the CDR3 is 15 residues. CDR1 is MNHNS, CDR2 SASEGT, per germline. The CDR3 loop is CASLPGQGLNQPQHF. CDR3 in DNA: TGTGCCAGCTTACCGGGACAGGGGTTAAATCAGCCCCAGCATTTT.

This chain links TRBV7-2 with TRBJ1-5; 9 bases are a match to TRBD1. The germline V gene encodes CDR1 SGHTA and CDR2 FQGNSA. The CDR3 spans 19 residues. Unmatched junction bases numbered 9, after V lost 0 bases and J lost 0 bases. CDR3 in amino acids: CASSLAGTGNVYSNQPQHF. The CDR3 DNA reads TGTGCCAGCAGCTTAGCGGGGACAGGGAACGTTTATAGCAATCAGCCCCAGCATTTT. Full variable domain (remainder filled in from reference TRBV7-2 and TRBJ1-5): GAGVSQSPSNKVTEKGKDVELRCDPISGHTALYWYRQSLGQGLEFLIYFQGNSAPDKSGLPSDRFSAERTGGSVSTLTIQRTQQEDSAVYLCASSLAGTGNVYSNQPQHFGDGTRLSIL.

The V gene is TRBV2, the J gene TRBJ1-6; perhaps TRBD1 as D (5 bases). V was trimmed by 3 bases and J by 11 bases, leaving 8 bases between them. The CDR3 is made up of 12 amino acids. Per germline, CDR1 SNHLY and CDR2 FYNNEI. CDR3 sequence reads: CASSENRPPLHF. As DNA, the CDR3 is TGTGCCAGCAGTGAGAACAGGCCACCCCTCCACTTT.

The chain is built from TRBV5-1 and TRBJ2-5; the match to TRBD2 covers 8 bases. Germline assignment: CDR1 SGHRS and CDR2 YFSETQ. The CDR3 runs 15 residues. With 1 base clipped from V and 3 bases from J, the junction kept 5 bases outside the gene matches. This chain's CDR3 is CASSLSSGPEETQYF. The CDR3, as DNA: TGCGCCAGCAGCTTGTCTAGCGGGCCTGAAGAGACCCAGTACTTC. Full variable domain (outside the CDR3, taken from reference TRBV5-1 and TRBJ2-5): KAGVTQTPRYLIKTRGQQVTLSCSPISGHRSVSWYQQTPGQGLQFLFEYFSETQRNKGNFPGRFSGRQFSNSRSEMNVSTLELGDSALYLCASSLSSGPEETQYFGPGTRLLVL.

V is TRBV10-3 and J is TRBJ2-2; the match to TRBD2 covers 13 bases. Germline V gene data show CDR1 as ENHRY and CDR2 as SYGVKD. Losses at the gene ends were 10 bases for V and 2 bases for J; bases not matched to a gene: 13. The CDR3 length is 18 residues. CDR3 in DNA: TGTGCCACCATGTCCCGGACTAGCGGGGGCTACAACACCGGGGAGCTGTTTTTT. Protein: CATMSRTSGGYNTGELFF.

V is TRBV5-5 and J is TRBJ2-5; 10 bases are shared with TRBD2. The CDR3 is made up of 16 amino acids. Germline trimming cut 0 bases from V and 1 base from J; bases unmatched to any gene: 3. Germline V CDR1 and CDR2: SGHKS, YYEKEE (reference sequence). The CDR3 coding sequence is TGTGCCAGCAGCTTGGCTCTAGCGGGGGTCCAAGAGACCCAGTACTTC. Translated: CASSLALAGVQETQYF.

The sample holds one count of this clone. The chain is built from TRBV6-5 and TRBJ2-7; 7 bases are a match to TRBD2. CDR1 MNHEY and CDR2 SVGAGI come from the germline V gene. J gave up 2 bases and V 6 bases, and 4 bases lay outside the gene matches. The CDR3 covers 13 residues. The CDR3 sequence: CASSPGLPYEQYF. CDR3 nucleotide sequence: TGTGCCAGCAGCCCGGGACTACCCTACGAGCAGTACTTC.

The count of this clone is one. This chain joins TRBV10-3 and TRBJ2-2, with D perhaps matching TRBD2 (5 bases). The CDR3 loop spans 18 amino acids. CDR1 and CDR2 (germline): ENHRY, SYGVKD. Deletions cut 0 bases from V and 6 bases from J, with 20 bases between. Here the CDR3 reads CAISESNMRALTPGELFF. CDR3 DNA: TGTGCCATCAGTGAGTCGAATATGAGGGCGTTAACTCCCGGGGAGCTGTTTTTT.

The chain uses TRBV6-1 and TRBJ2-7, with 9 bases fitting TRBD1. The CDR3 consists of 14 residues. Germline CDR1 is MNHNS and CDR2 is SASEGT. The ends lost 5 bases at V and 7 bases at J; junction bases unmatched: 9. CDR3: CASSIRDRDVEQYF. The CDR3 DNA reads as TGTGCCAGCAGTATCCGGGACAGGGATGTTGAGCAGTACTTC.

V and J are TRBV11-2 and TRBJ1-4; D gene uncertain. The V gene lost 6 bases and the J gene lost 3 bases, with 20 bases spanning the gap. CDR3 length: 17 residues. Per germline, CDR1 SGHAT and CDR2 FQNNGV. CDR3 nucleotides: TGTGCCAGCAGGCTTGCGGGTCGAGGGCGAGCTAATGAAAAACTGTTTTTT. Protein product: CASRLAGRGRANEKLFF.

V usage is TRBV7-9 and J usage is TRBJ2-7; no clear D gene. The CDR3 loop spans 14 amino acids. CDR1 is SEHNR, CDR2 FQNEAQ, per germline (reference sequence). The V end was cut by 4 bases, the J end by 2 bases, with 12 bases between. The CDR3: CASSSPPATYEQYF. The DNA for the CDR3 is TGTGCCAGCAGCTCCCCCCCGGCAACCTACGAGCAGTACTTC.

The V call is TRBV11-2, the J call TRBJ1-6; possibly TRBD1 for D (5 bases). The germline CDR1 and CDR2 sequences are SGHAT and FQNNGV. V was clipped by 8 bases and J by 9 bases, with 14 bases between them. This CDR3 spans 13 amino acids. Here the CDR3 reads CASGGDGSSPLHF. CDR3 in DNA: TGTGCCAGCGGTGGGGACGGAAGTTCACCCCTCCACTTT.

V and J are TRBV27 and TRBJ2-5, with unresolved D. V was pared by 3 bases and J by 1 base, with 9 bases between. Germline V gene lookup returns CDR1 MNHEY and CDR2 SMNVEV (reference sequence). The CDR3 is 14 amino acids. CDR3 nucleotide sequence: TGTGCCAGCAGTTTCAGACCTAGCCAAGAGACCCAGTACTTC. This codes for CASSFRPSQETQYF.

The chain uses TRBV4-2 and TRBJ1-4, with a possible D match to TRBD1 (5 bases). The V end lost 1 base, the J end lost 4 bases, and 13 bases lay between the germline ends. Germline-derived CDR1 and CDR2 are LGHNA and YNFKEQ. The CDR3 runs 16 residues. CDR3 sequence (DNA): TGTGCCAGCAGCCAAGCTGGATGGCAGGGTAATGAAAAACTGTTTTTT. The encoded protein is CASSQAGWQGNEKLFF.

This clone was seen a few times. The CDR3 DNA sequence: TGTGCCAGCAGCCAGTCAGGTTCCGGCTACACCTTC. Translating gives CASSQSGSGYTF. This chain uses TRBV14 with TRBJ1-2, with D hard to call. Germline values: CDR1 SGHDN, CDR2 FVKESK. The V end lost 3 bases, the J end lost 8 bases, and 10 bases lay between the germline ends. CDR3 length: 12 residues.

V and J are TRBV5-1 and TRBJ1-5, with D possibly being TRBD1 (5 bases). With 0 bases removed from V and 2 bases from J, the gap between germline ends came to 9 bases. Germline CDR1 reads SGHRS; CDR2 reads YFSETQ. The CDR3 is 15 residues long. In DNA, the CDR3 is TGCGCCAGCAGCTTGGATGGGGGTGGCAATCAGCCCCAGCATTTT. Amino acids: CASSLDGGGNQPQHF.

The chain combines TRBV5-1 with TRBJ1-1; D not certain. V shed 1 base and J shed 2 bases, with 15 bases lying between them. The CDR3 runs to 16 residues. Germline V gene data show CDR1 as SGHRS and CDR2 as YFSETQ. CDR3 loop: CASSLIGARTNTEAFF. In nucleotides, the CDR3 is TGCGCCAGCAGCTTGATTGGCGCTCGAACTAACACTGAAGCTTTCTTT.

This chain joins TRBV2 and TRBJ1-5; 9 bases agree with TRBD1. The CDR3 totals 15 residues. Trimming at V came to 9 bases and at J to 6 bases, leaving 12 bases not matched to a gene. The germline V gene encodes CDR1 SNHLY and CDR2 FYNNEI. The CDR3 DNA is TGTGCCAGTAAAGGGGCACAGGGGGCTGGTCAGCCCCAGCATTTT. This gives the protein CASKGAQGAGQPQHF.

This chain uses TRBV11-2 with TRBJ1-6; D is ambiguous. V dropped 5 bases and J dropped 10 bases, with 12 bases sitting between them. Germline loops: CDR1 SGHAT, CDR2 FQNNGV. This CDR3 is 13 amino acids long. The CDR3 sequence: CASSTSVGSPLHF. As DNA, the CDR3 is TGTGCCAGCAGCACCTCGGTGGGGTCACCCCTCCACTTT.